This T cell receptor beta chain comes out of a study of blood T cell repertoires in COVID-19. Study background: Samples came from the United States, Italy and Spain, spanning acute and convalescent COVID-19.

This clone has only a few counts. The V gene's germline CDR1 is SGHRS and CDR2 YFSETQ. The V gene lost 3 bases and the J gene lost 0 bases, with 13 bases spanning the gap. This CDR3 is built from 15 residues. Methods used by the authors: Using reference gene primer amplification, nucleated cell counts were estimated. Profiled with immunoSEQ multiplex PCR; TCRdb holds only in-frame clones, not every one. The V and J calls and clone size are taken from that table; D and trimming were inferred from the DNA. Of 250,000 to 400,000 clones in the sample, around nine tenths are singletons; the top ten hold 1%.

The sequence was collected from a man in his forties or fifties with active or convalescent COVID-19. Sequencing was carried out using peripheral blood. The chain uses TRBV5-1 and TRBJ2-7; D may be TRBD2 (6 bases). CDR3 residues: CASSSRRGTSYEQYF. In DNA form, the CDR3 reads TGCGCCAGCAGCTCGCGGCGCGGGACCTCCTACGAGCAGTACTTC.